This section outlines one T cell receptor (beta chain) sequence together with its context. This sample is part of a study of blood T cell repertoires in COVID-19. Background on the study: Samples of COVID-19 (acute and convalescent) were obtained from the United States, Italy and Spain.

Profiling relied on immunoSEQ multiplex PCR, and the TCRdb table lists in-frame clones only, not all of them. The sample lists about 160,000 clones; roughly 81% were seen once. V lost 3 bases to trimming and J lost 5 bases, with 9 bases between them. Per germline, CDR1 LNHDA and CDR2 SQIVND (reference sequence). The CDR3 runs to 13 residues. This clonotype was obtained from a middle-aged man with acute or convalescent COVID-19. The chain couples TRBV19 to TRBJ2-3; D is uncertain. The material sequenced was peripheral blood. CDR3 coding DNA: TGTGCCAGTAGTATCTCCCCGAGAGATACGCAGTATTTT. Residues: CASSISPRDTQYF. The variable domain in full, with the rest retrieved from reference TRBV19 and TRBJ2-3, is DGGITQSPKYLFRKEGQNVTLSCEQNLNHDAMYWYRQDPGQGLRLIYYSQIVNDFQKGDIAEGYSVSREKKESFPLTVTSAQKNPTAFYLCASSISPRDTQYFGPGTRLTVL.